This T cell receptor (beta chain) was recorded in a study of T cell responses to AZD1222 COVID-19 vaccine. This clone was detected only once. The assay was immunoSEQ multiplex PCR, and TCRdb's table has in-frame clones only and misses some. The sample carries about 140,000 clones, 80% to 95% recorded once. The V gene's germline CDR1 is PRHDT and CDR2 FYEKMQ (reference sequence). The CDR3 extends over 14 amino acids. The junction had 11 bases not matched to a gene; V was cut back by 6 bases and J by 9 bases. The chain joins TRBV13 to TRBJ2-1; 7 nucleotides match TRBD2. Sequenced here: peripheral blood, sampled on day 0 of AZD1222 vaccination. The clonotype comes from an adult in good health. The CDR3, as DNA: TGTGCCAGCAGGGAGACGGGACTATCGCTTGAGCAGTTCTTC. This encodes CASRETGLSLEQFF.